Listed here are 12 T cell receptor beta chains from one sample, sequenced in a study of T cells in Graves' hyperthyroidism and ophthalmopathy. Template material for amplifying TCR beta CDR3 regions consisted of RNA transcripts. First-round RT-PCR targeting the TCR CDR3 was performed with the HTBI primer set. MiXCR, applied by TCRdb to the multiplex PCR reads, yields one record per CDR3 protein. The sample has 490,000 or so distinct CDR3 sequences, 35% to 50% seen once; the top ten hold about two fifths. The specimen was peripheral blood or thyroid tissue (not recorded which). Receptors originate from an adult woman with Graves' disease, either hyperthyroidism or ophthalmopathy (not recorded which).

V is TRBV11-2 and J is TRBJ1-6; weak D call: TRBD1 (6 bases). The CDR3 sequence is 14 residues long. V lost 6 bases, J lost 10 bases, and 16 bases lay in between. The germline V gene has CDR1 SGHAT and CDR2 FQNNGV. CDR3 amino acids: CASSSTSGGSPLHF. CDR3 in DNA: TGTGCCAGCAGTTCGACTAGCGGGGGCTCACCCCTCCACTTT.

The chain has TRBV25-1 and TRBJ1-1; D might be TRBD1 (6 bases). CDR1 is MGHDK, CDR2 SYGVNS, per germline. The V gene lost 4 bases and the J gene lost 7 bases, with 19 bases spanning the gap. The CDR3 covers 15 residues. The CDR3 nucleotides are TGTGCCAGCAGTGCCAGACAGGACCGGGGCGGTGAAGCTTTCTTT. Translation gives CASSARQDRGGEAFF.

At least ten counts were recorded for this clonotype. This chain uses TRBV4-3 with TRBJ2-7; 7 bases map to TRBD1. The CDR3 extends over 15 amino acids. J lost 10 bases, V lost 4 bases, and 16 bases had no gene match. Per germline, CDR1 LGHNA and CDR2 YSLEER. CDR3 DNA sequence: TGCGCCAGCAGCCTCACAACAGGGGACCCGGGGAGACAGTACTTC. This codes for CASSLTTGDPGRQYF.

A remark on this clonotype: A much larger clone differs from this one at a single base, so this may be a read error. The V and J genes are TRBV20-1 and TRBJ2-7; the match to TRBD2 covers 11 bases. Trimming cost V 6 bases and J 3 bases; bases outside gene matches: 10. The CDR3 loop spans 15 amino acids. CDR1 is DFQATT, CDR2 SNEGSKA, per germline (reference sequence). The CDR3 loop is CSAPPLAGGRYEQYF. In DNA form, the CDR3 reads TGCAGTGCGCCGCCCCTAGCGGGAGGACGCTACGAGCAGTACTTC.

CDR3 residues: CASSQTSGEQETQYF. The CDR3 DNA follows: TGTGCCAGCAGCCAGACTAGCGGGGAACAAGAGACCCAGTACTTC. The chain joins TRBV7-2 to TRBJ2-5; 11 nucleotides line up with TRBD2. The germline CDR1 and CDR2 sequences are SGHTA and FQGNSA. The CDR3 sequence is 15 residues long. V lost 5 bases and J lost 2; bases outside the gene matches: 4.

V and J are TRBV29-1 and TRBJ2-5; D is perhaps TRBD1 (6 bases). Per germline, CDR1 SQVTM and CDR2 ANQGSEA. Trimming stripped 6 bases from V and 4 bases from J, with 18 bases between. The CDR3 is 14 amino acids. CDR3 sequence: CSVLQGSGSETQYF. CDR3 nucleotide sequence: TGCAGCGTCCTCCAGGGGAGCGGCTCAGAGACCCAGTACTTC.

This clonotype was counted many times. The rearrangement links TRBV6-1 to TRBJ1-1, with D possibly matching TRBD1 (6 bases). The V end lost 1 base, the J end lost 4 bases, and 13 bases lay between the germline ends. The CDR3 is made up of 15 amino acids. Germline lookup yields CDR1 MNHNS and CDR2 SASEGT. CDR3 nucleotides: TGTGCCAGCAGTGAAGAAGGGGGGCTCGGCACTGAAGCTTTCTTT. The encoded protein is CASSEEGGLGTEAFF.

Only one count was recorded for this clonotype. The DNA of the CDR3 is TGTGCCAGCACCAACAGGGGAATGGGAGAGACCCAGTACTTC. Amino acids: CASTNRGMGETQYF. The chain uses TRBV14 and TRBJ2-5; 7 nucleotides match TRBD1. Germline V lookup: CDR1 SGHDN, CDR2 FVKESK. The CDR3 is made up of 14 amino acids. V shed 7 bases and J 4 bases; nucleotides not matched to a gene: 9.

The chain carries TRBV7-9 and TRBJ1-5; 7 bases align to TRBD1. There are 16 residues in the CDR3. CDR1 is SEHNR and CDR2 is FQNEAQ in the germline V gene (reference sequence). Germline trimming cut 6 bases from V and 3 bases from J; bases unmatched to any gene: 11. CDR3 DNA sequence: TGTGCCAGCAGTGCTACACCGGGACAGCTCAATCAGCCCCAGCATTTT. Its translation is CASSATPGQLNQPQHF.

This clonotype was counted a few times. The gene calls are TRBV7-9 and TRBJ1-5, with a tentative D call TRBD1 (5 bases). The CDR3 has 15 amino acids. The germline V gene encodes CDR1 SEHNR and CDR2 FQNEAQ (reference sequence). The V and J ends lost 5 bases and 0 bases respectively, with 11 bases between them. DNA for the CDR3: TGTGCCAGCAGCGCGGACACTCTTAGCAATCAGCCCCAGCATTTT. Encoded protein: CASSADTLSNQPQHF.

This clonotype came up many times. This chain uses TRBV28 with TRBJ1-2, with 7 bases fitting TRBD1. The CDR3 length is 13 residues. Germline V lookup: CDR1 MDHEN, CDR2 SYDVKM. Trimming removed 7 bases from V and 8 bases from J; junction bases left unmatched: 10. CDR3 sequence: CASTRTGPSGYTF. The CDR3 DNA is TGTGCCAGCACCCGGACAGGTCCCTCAGGCTACACCTTC.

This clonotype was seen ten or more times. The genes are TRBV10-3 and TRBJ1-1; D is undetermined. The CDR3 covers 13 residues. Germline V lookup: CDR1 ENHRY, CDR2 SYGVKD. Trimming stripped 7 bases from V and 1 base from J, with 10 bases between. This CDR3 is CAITELGNTEAFF. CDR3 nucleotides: TGTGCCATCACCGAATTAGGGAACACTGAAGCTTTCTTT.